The 8 T cell receptor beta chains listed next were all sequenced from one sample in a study of blood T cell repertoires in COVID-19 (dated by TCRdb to the early 2020s). The protocol used for the library was the immunoSEQ multiplex PCR assay. TCRdb carries this immuneACCESS record with in-frame sequences only. Its versions omit some clonotypes, under half of them owing to an unresolved V gene in the studies checked, with the rest unexplained. The sample table holds a few hundred thousand clones, of which roughly 91% were seen once. Approximately 1.5% of the sample belongs to the ten largest clones. The sequenced material came from PBMCs or T cells enriched from blood (not recorded which). These receptor sequences come from a woman aged 30 to 39 who had recovered from COVID-19.

The chain links TRBV7-3 to TRBJ1-5; 10 positions agree with TRBD1. The CDR3 length is 16 residues. The V gene end was trimmed by 2 bases and the J gene end by 5 bases; junction bases not matched to a gene: 6. Per the germline V gene, CDR1 is SGHTA and CDR2 is FQGTGA. CDR3 DNA: TGTGCCAGCAGCTTAGTGGACAGGGGGTGTCATCAGCCCCAGCATTTT. Its translation is CASSLVDRGCHQPQHF.

The J gene is TRBJ2-7, the V gene TRBV7-9; no clear D gene. The CDR3 has 13 residues. The germline V and J ends were trimmed by 2 bases and 2 bases, with 7 bases remaining between them. The germline CDR1 and CDR2 sequences are SEHNR and FQNEAQ (reference sequence). Written as DNA, the CDR3 is TGTGCCAGCAGCTTACACAAACCCTACGAGCAGTACTTC. Translated, it gives CASSLHKPYEQYF.

This sequence joins TRBV18 and TRBJ2-7; TRBD2 might be the D (5 bases). Trimming removed 3 bases from V and 0 bases from J, with 6 bases in between. The germline V gene encodes CDR1 KGHSH and CDR2 LQKENI. This CDR3 comprises 13 residues. The CDR3 loop is CASSPGNSYEQYF. The DNA for the CDR3 is TGTGCCAGCTCACCCGGGAACTCCTACGAGCAGTACTTC.

The CDR3 sequence: CASSSGGGETQYF. In nucleotides, the CDR3 is TGTGCCAGCTCCTCTGGTGGGGGGGAGACCCAGTACTTC. This chain connects TRBV5-4 to TRBJ2-5; perhaps TRBD2 as D (6 bases). The germline V and J ends were trimmed by 7 bases and 5 bases, with 15 bases remaining between them. CDR1 and CDR2 from the germline V gene are SGHNT and YYREEE (reference sequence). The CDR3 is made up of 13 amino acids.

This chain links TRBV28 with TRBJ1-4, with 12 bases identical to TRBD1. CDR3 length: 17 amino acids. Germline V gene sequence: CDR1 MDHEN, CDR2 SYDVKM. V gave up 2 bases and J gave up 6 bases; unmatched junction bases: 7. The CDR3 spells CASSLILGTGGDEKLFF. CDR3 nucleotide sequence: TGTGCCAGCAGTTTAATTTTAGGGACAGGGGGCGATGAAAAACTGTTTTTT. The full variable domain, in which reference TRBV28 and TRBJ1-4 provide the parts outside the CDR3, is DVKVTQSSRYLVKRTGEKVFLECVQDMDHENMFWYRQDPGLGLRLIYFSYDVKMKEKGDIPEGYSVSREKKERFSLILESASTNQTSMYLCASSLILGTGGDEKLFFGSGTQLSVL.

The chain combines TRBV13 with TRBJ1-2; possible D gene TRBD1, 6 bases. V was pared by 4 bases and J by 2 bases, with 20 bases between. The germline V gene encodes CDR1 PRHDT and CDR2 FYEKMQ (reference sequence). This CDR3 comprises 17 residues. The DNA of the CDR3 is TGTGCCAGCAGCTCCAGGGAGGGGGGGAGATTAAACTATGGCTACACCTTC. Protein product: CASSSREGGRLNYGYTF.

V usage is TRBV4-1 and J usage is TRBJ1-2; 10 positions match TRBD1. Unmatched junction bases numbered 12, after V lost 4 bases and J lost 1 base. The CDR3 runs 18 residues. Germline values: CDR1 MGHRA, CDR2 YSYEKL. The CDR3 is CASSRLGTGDLSNYGYTF. CDR3 sequence (DNA): TGCGCCAGCAGCCGCCTGGGGACAGGGGACTTAAGTAACTATGGCTACACCTTC.

The J gene is TRBJ1-1, the V gene TRBV3-1 (or the pseudogene TRBV3-2); D is possibly TRBD1 (5 bases). V shed 0 bases and J shed 0 bases, with 14 bases lying between them. Germline V lookup: CDR1 LGHDT, CDR2 YNNKEL (reference sequence). The CDR3 is made up of 17 amino acids. This chain's CDR3 is CASSQEIWGRMNTEAFF. CDR3 DNA: TGTGCCAGCAGCCAAGAGATATGGGGCCGCATGAACACTGAAGCTTTCTTT.